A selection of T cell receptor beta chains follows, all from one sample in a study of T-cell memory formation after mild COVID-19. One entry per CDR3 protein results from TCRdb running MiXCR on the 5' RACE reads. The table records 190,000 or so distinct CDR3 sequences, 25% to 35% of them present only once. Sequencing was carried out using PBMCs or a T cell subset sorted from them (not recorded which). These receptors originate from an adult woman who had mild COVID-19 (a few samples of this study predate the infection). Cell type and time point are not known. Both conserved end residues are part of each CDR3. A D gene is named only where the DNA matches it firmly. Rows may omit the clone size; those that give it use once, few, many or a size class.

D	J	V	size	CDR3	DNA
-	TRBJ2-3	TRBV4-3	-	CASSPATGHTDTQYF	TGCGCCAGCAGCCCCGCCACGGGACACACAGATACGCAGTATTTT
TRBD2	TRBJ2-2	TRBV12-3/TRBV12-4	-	CASSRDAGGPNTGELFF	TGTGCCAGCAGCCGGGACGCGGGGGGCCCGAACACCGGGGAGCTGTTTTTT
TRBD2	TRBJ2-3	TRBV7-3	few	CASSSTPSGGGTDTQYF	TGTGCCAGCAGCTCAACCCCTAGCGGGGGCGGGACAGATACGCAGTATTTT
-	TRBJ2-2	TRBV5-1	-	CASSSSMITGELFF	TGCGCCAGCAGCTCATCCATGATCACCGGGGAGCTGTTTTTT
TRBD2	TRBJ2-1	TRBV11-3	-	CASSFVAGGHNEQFF	TGTGCCAGCAGCTTTGTTGCGGGAGGCCACAATGAGCAGTTCTTC
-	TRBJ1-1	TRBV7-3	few	CASSPQAGENTEAFF	TGTGCCAGCAGCCCCCAGGCAGGAGAGAACACTGAAGCTTTCTTT
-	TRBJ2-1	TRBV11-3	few	CASSVAEGEQFF	TGTGCCAGCAGCGTCGCAGAAGGAGAGCAGTTCTTC
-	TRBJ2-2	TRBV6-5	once	CASRSDNTGELFF	TGTGCCAGCAGATCCGACAACACCGGGGAGCTGTTTTTT
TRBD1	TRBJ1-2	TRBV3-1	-	CASSLGDRGPNYGYTF	TGTGCCAGCAGCCTGGGGGACAGGGGTCCCAACTATGGCTACACCTTC
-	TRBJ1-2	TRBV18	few	CASSPGRENYGYTF	TGTGCCAGCTCACCAGGCAGGGAGAACTATGGCTACACCTTC
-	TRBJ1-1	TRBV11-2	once	CASSLGPGRRRMNTEAFF	TGTGCCAGCAGCTTAGGGCCGGGGCGACGGCGCATGAACACTGAAGCTTTCTTT
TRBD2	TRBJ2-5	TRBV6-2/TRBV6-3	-	CASSYPSGETQYF	TGTGCCAGCAGTTACCCTAGCGGTGAGACCCAGTACTTC
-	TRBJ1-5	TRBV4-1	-	CASSQVGYNQPQHF	TGCGCCAGCAGCCAAGTCGGGTACAATCAGCCCCAGCATTTT
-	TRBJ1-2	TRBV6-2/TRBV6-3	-	CASSYETEGYTF	TGTGCCAGCAGTTACGAGACAGAGGGCTACACCTTC
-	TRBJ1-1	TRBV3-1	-	CASSPARSNTEAFF	TGTGCCAGCAGCCCAGCCCGATCGAACACTGAAGCTTTCTTT
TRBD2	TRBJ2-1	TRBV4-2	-	CASSQDTLAIEQFF	TGTGCCAGCAGCCAAGATACACTAGCGATCGAGCAGTTCTTC
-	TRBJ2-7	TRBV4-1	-	CASSQVRGTSYEQYF	TGCGCCAGCAGCCAAGTGCGCGGGACTTCCTACGAGCAGTACTTC
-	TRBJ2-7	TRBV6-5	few	CASSTLQGYEQYF	TGTGCCAGCAGTACGCTACAGGGCTACGAGCAGTACTTC
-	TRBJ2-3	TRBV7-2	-	CASSSSPTTTSTDTQYF	TGTGCCAGCAGCTCCTCACCGACTACCACTAGCACAGATACGCAGTATTTT
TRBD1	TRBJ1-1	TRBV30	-	CAWSGARQGVDTEAFF	TGTGCCTGGAGTGGCGCTCGACAGGGGGTGGACACTGAAGCTTTCTTT
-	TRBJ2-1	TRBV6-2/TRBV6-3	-	CASSNGLAEPYNEQFF	TGTGCCAGCAGTAACGGATTAGCGGAACCCTACAATGAGCAGTTCTTC
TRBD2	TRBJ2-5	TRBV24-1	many	CATSKRTSGMVETQYF	TGTGCCACCAGTAAACGTACTAGCGGGATGGTGGAGACCCAGTACTTC
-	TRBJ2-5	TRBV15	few	CATSRPRPEETQYF	TGTGCCACCAGCAGACCCAGACCGGAGGAGACCCAGTACTTC
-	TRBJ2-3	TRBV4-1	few	CASKVRGFTDTQYF	TGCGCCAGCAAGGTCAGGGGATTCACAGATACGCAGTATTTT
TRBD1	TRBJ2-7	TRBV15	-	CATSTYRDRGEQYF	TGTGCCACCAGCACCTACCGAGACAGGGGCGAGCAGTACTTC
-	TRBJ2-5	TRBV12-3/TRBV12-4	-	CASSASGTQYF	TGTGCCAGCAGTGCCTCCGGGACCCAGTACTTC
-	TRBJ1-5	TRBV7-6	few	CASSLVAAPNQPQHF	TGTGCCAGCAGCTTAGTGGCAGCTCCGAATCAGCCCCAGCATTTT
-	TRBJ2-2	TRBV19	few	CASRGATGELFF	TGTGCCAGTAGGGGGGCCACCGGGGAGCTGTTTTTT
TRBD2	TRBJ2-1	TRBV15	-	CATSRRLAGEKQFF	TGTGCCACCAGCAGAAGACTAGCGGGAGAAAAGCAGTTCTTC
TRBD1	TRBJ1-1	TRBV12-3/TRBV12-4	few	CASSWTGTVAEAFF	TGTGCCAGCAGCTGGACAGGGACCGTCGCTGAAGCTTTCTTT
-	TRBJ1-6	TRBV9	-	CASSPSLGVSSPLHF	TGTGCCAGCAGCCCTAGTCTGGGTGTAAGCTCACCCCTCCACTTT
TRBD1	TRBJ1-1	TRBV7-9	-	CASSAGQGAVVFEAFF	TGTGCCAGCAGCGCAGGACAGGGCGCAGTAGTATTTGAAGCTTTCTTT
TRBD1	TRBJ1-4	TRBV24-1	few	CATSDRTGDSATNEKLFF	TGTGCCACCAGTGACCGTACAGGGGACAGCGCAACTAATGAAAAACTGTTTTTT
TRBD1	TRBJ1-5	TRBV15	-	CATRATGGWDSNQPQHF	TGTGCCACCAGAGCTACAGGGGGCTGGGATAGCAATCAGCCCCAGCATTTT
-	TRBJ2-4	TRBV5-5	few	CASSLMGEKTKNIQYF	TGTGCCAGCAGCTTAATGGGCGAGAAGACCAAAAACATTCAGTACTTC
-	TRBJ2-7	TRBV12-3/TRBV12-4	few	CATSQGTARNEQYF	TGTGCCACCAGCCAGGGGACTGCGAGGAACGAGCAGTACTTC
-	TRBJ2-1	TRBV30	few	CAWTQGRGNEQFF	TGTGCCTGGACCCAAGGAAGAGGAAATGAGCAGTTCTTC
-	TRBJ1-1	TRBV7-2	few	CASAAQQNTEAFF	TGTGCCAGCGCGGCACAGCAGAACACTGAAGCTTTCTTT
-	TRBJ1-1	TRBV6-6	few	CASSYSTGKNTEAFF	TGTGCCAGCAGTTACTCGACGGGAAAGAACACTGAAGCTTTCTTT
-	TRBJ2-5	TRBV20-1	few	CSARPGPPQETQYF	TGCAGTGCTAGACCTGGTCCGCCTCAAGAGACCCAGTACTTC
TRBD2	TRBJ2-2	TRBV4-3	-	CASSQGLGASGELFF	TGCGCCAGCAGCCAGGGACTAGGTGCCTCCGGGGAGCTGTTTTTT
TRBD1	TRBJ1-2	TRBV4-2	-	CASSQDSDRVDGYTF	TGTGCCAGCAGCCAAGATTCGGACAGGGTAGATGGCTACACCTTC
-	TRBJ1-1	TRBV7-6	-	CASSPHLNTEAFF	TGTGCCAGCAGCCCACATTTGAACACTGAAGCTTTCTTT
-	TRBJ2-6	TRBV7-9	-	CASSFPGGALPGANVLTF	TGTGCCAGCAGCTTCCCAGGGGGGGCCCTCCCTGGGGCCAACGTCCTGACTTTC
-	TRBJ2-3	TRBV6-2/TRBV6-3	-	CASSLIGGFTDTQYF	TGTGCCAGCAGCTTAATCGGCGGGTTCACAGATACGCAGTATTTT
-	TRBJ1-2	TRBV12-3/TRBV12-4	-	CASSLSLGYGYTF	TGTGCCAGCAGTTTATCCCTCGGCTATGGCTACACCTTC
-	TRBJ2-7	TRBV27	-	CASRFTLGVYEQYF	TGTGCCAGCAGATTCACCCTCGGGGTCTACGAGCAGTACTTC
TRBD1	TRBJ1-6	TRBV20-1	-	CSAREQETGGLSYNSPLHF	TGCAGTGCTAGAGAGCAGGAGACAGGGGGCCTTTCCTATAATTCACCCCTCCACTTT
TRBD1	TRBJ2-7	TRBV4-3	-	CASQFGTGAYEQYF	TGCGCCAGCCAGTTCGGGACAGGGGCATACGAGCAGTACTTC
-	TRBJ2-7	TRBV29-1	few	CSVRQDPSSYEQYF	TGCAGCGTCAGACAGGATCCGAGCTCCTACGAGCAGTACTTC
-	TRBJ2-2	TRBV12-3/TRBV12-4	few	CASSFDSLGIRTGELFF	TGTGCCAGCAGTTTTGATTCGTTAGGGATTCGCACCGGGGAGCTGTTTTTT
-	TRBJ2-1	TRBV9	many	CASSVAGTSYNEQFF	TGTGCCAGCAGCGTAGCGGGGACTTCTTACAATGAGCAGTTCTTC
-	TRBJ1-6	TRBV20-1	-	CSARPGEDSHWFF	TGCAGTGCTAGACCTGGCGAGGACAGTCATTGGTTTTTT
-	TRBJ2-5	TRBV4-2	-	CASSQGREETQYF	TGTGCCAGCAGCCAGGGGCGGGAAGAGACCCAGTACTTC
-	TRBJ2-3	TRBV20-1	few	CSAPKGTGSTDTQYF	TGCAGTGCCCCTAAGGGGACCGGAAGCACAGATACGCAGTATTTT
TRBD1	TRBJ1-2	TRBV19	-	CASSIGTGANYGYTF	TGTGCCAGTAGTATAGGGACAGGGGCTAACTATGGCTACACCTTC
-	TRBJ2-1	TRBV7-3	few	CASSRGGSYNEQFF	TGTGCCAGCAGCAGAGGGGGCTCCTACAATGAGCAGTTCTTC
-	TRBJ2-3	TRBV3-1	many	CASSPSMGRLSTDTQYF	TGTGCCAGCAGCCCCTCGATGGGTCGCCTTAGCACAGATACGCAGTATTTT
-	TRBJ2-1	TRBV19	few	CASSSLDWGSYNEQFF	TGTGCCAGTAGTTCCTTAGACTGGGGCTCCTACAATGAGCAGTTCTTC
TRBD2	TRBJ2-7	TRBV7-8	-	CASSLMGRDGTYEQYF	TGTGCCAGCAGCTTAATGGGGAGGGACGGTACCTACGAGCAGTACTTC